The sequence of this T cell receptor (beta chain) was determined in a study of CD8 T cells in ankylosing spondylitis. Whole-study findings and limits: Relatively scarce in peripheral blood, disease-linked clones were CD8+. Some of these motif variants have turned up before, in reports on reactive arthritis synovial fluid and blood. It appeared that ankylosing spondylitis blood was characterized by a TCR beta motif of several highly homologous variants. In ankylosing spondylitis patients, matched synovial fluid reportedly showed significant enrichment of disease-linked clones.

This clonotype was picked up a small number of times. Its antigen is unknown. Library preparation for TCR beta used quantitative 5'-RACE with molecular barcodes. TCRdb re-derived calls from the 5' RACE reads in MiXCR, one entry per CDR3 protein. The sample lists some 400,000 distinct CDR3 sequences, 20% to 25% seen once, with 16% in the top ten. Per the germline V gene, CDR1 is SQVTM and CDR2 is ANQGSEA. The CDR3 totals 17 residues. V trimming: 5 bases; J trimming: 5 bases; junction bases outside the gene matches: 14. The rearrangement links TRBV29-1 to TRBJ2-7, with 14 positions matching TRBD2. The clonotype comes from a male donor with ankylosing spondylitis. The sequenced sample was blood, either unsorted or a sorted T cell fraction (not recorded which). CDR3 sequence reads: CSVRTSGRFEQGDEQYF. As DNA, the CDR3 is TGCAGCGTTAGGACTAGCGGGAGGTTCGAGCAAGGGGACGAGCAGTACTTC.